This TCR beta chain derives from a study of cytomegalovirus exposure and HLA in healthy donors. Study summary: Later analysis reported that the 110 or so validation repertoires shared the platform of the 500 to 750 first-cohort repertoires.

In this sample, this clone turned up a few times. The antigen is not known. Produced via immunoSEQ multiplex PCR; TCRdb's table is partial and in-frame only. The table shows 35,000 to 55,000 clones, with roughly 93% occurring only once. Germline V gene lookup returns CDR1 LGHNA and CDR2 YNFKEQ. The CDR3 totals 17 residues. J gave up 3 bases and V 0 bases, and 7 bases lay outside the gene matches. General study points: Investigators reported approximately 150 TCR beta chains as tied to cytomegalovirus.

The V gene is TRBV4-2, the J gene TRBJ2-7; 11 nucleotides match TRBD1. This receptor was identified in a young woman in good health and CMV-seronegative. The sequencing input was PBMCs. In nucleotides, the CDR3 is TGTGCCAGCAGCCAAGATCTTAGGGGACAGGGGGTCTACGAGCAGTACTTC. As protein: CASSQDLRGQGVYEQYF.